This passage covers 6 T cell receptor beta chains from one sample sequenced in a study of shared clonotypes between healthy human individuals. The protocol was immunoSEQ multiplex PCR, while the TCRdb copy is restricted to in-frame clones and leaves out a portion. In the table there are a few million clones, 85% to 95% of which are singletons. Sequenced material: naive CD4+ T cells from PBMCs. Specified subset: CD45RA+ positively selected. The receptors come from a man younger than 35 in good health. Some clones in this sample may be carry-over from other donors' samples.

This sequence joins TRBV6-5 and TRBJ2-1; D perhaps matches TRBD2 (6 bases). V dropped 4 bases and J dropped 10 bases, with 14 bases sitting between them. The CDR3 consists of 13 residues. Germline loops: CDR1 MNHEY, CDR2 SVGAGI. CDR3 loop: CASSLGRRGEQFF. The CDR3 nucleotides are TGTGCCAGCAGTTTGGGGCGGAGGGGCGAGCAGTTCTTC.

The V call is TRBV7-2, the J call TRBJ1-1; 11 bases fit TRBD1. The V and J ends lost 1 base and 4 bases, in that order; junction bases with no gene match: 8. CDR1 and CDR2 from the germline V gene are SGHTA and FQGNSA. The CDR3 loop spans 17 amino acids. CDR3 sequence reads: CASSLEGTGGSGTEAFF. The CDR3 DNA reads as TGTGCCAGCAGCTTAGAGGGGACAGGGGGTTCGGGCACTGAAGCTTTCTTT.

The chain uses TRBV6-6 and TRBJ2-2; D perhaps matches TRBD2 (6 bases). V lost 7 bases to trimming and J lost 3 bases, with 12 bases between them. This CDR3 contains 14 residues. Germline CDR1 and CDR2: MNHNY and SVGAGI (reference sequence). The CDR3 DNA sequence: TGTGCCAGCAAGACGGGAGCTCACACCGGGGAGCTGTTTTTT. Translation: CASKTGAHTGELFF.

CDR3 region: CASSLTAGSPYEQYF. The CDR3 region has the DNA TGTGCCAGCAGCTTGACTGCGGGAAGTCCCTACGAGCAGTACTTC. The V call is TRBV7-8, the J call TRBJ2-7, with a possible D match to TRBD2 (6 bases). This CDR3 region has 15 residues. V was clipped by 3 bases and J by 2 bases, with 14 bases between them. Germline V gene data show CDR1 as SGHVS and CDR2 as FQNEAQ.

A word on this clone: Other DNA sequences in this specimen translate into the identical CDR3. CDR3 DNA sequence: TGCAGTGCTAGACGGGATGAGCAGTTCTTC. Amino acid sequence: CSARRDEQFF. This sequence joins TRBV20-1 and TRBJ2-1; D gene ambiguous. With 2 bases removed from V and 8 bases from J, the gap between germline ends came to 4 bases. This CDR3 has 10 amino acids. The germline gives CDR1 DFQATT, CDR2 SNEGSKA (reference sequence).

This clone was counted once. The CDR3 sequence is CASSQEPSGISSYNEQFF. CDR3 coding DNA: TGTGCCAGCAGCCAAGAGCCTAGCGGGATAAGCTCCTACAATGAGCAGTTCTTC. The chain has TRBV4-2 and TRBJ2-1; 9 nucleotides align to TRBD2. The CDR3 consists of 18 residues. CDR1 is LGHNA and CDR2 is YNFKEQ in the germline V gene. V gave up 0 bases and J gave up 0 bases; unmatched junction bases: 6.